The 8 T cell receptor beta chains presented below share a single source sample, sequenced in a study of blood T cells in healthy people across ages. Using a J-beta primer mix together with a sample-barcoded 5' primer, a second PCR was run for about 7 to 12 cycles. From the 5' RACE reads, TCRdb called clonotypes with MiXCR, one entry per CDR3 protein. The sample lists 600,000 to 650,000 distinct CDR3 sequences, 58% occurring once. The sample comprised blood. These TCRs come from a man aged 60-69 years in good health.

V is TRBV12-3 or TRBV12-4 and J is TRBJ2-7, with no clear D. The assigned J gene may be wrong: the sequence end matches TRBJ2-5 better. The CDR3 sequence is 13 residues long. CDR3 nucleotides: TGTGCCAGCAGTTTCGCTAACGGAGTGACCCAGTACTTC. Amino acid sequence: CASSFANGVTQYF.

This sequence joins TRBV20-1 and TRBJ1-1, with a tentative D call TRBD1 (5 bases). The CDR3 is made up of 13 amino acids. V lost 6 bases to trimming and J lost 4 bases, with 15 bases between them. Germline lookup yields CDR1 DFQATT and CDR2 SNEGSKA (reference sequence). CDR3 DNA: TGCAGTGCCGGCAGGAGCGGGGGCACTGAAGCTTTCTTT. It translates to CSAGRSGGTEAFF.

The rearrangement uses TRBV15 and TRBJ2-5; D may be TRBD1 (6 bases). The germline V gene has CDR1 LNHNV and CDR2 YYDKDF (reference sequence). Trimming removed 1 base from V and 2 bases from J, with 14 bases in between. The CDR3 contains 16 residues. Here the CDR3 DNA reads TGTGCCACCAGCAGAGGGACAGAGATTGGTCAAGAGACCCAGTACTTC. Residues: CATSRGTEIGQETQYF.

The chain links TRBV28 to TRBJ1-5, with a tentative D call TRBD1 (6 bases). This CDR3 has 12 residues. Trimming took 10 bases from V and 5 from J, leaving 12 bases between them. Germline assignment: CDR1 MDHEN and CDR2 SYDVKM. The CDR3 DNA sequence: TGTGCCACCCACGAGGGGGATCAGCCCCAGCATTTT. It specifies CATHEGDQPQHF.

The chain links TRBV19 to TRBJ1-5; 12 bases are shared with TRBD1. The germline V gene has CDR1 LNHDA and CDR2 SQIVND (reference sequence). The CDR3 totals 14 residues. V was clipped by 6 bases and J by 11 bases; unmatched bases: 8. CDR3 amino acids: CASSRDRGLGTQHF. For the CDR3, the DNA is TGTGCCAGTAGCCGGGACAGGGGGCTCGGGACCCAGCATTTT.

The chain couples TRBV7-8 to TRBJ2-5, with 10 bases that match TRBD2. J lost 5 bases, V lost 1 base, and 7 bases had no gene match. The CDR3 sequence is 16 residues long. In germline, CDR1 is SGHVS, CDR2 FQNEAQ. CDR3: CASSLGAGLAFETQYF. The CDR3 DNA follows: TGTGCCAGCAGCTTAGGAGCGGGACTAGCGTTTGAGACCCAGTACTTC. Looking up the rest from reference TRBV7-8 and TRBJ2-5 gives the full variable domain: GAGVSQSPRYKVAKRGQDVALRCDPISGHVSLFWYQQALGQGPEFLTYFQNEAQLDKSGLPSDRFFAERPEGSVSTLKIQRTQQEDSAVYLCASSLGAGLAFETQYFGPGTRLLVL.

The J gene is TRBJ2-1, the V gene TRBV5-6; D gene unclear. Per germline, CDR1 SGHDT and CDR2 YYEEEE. Trimming left V 0 bases short and J 10 bases short, with 14 bases between. The CDR3 is 14 amino acids. The CDR3 loop reads CASSLERGRAEQFF. CDR3 DNA sequence: TGTGCCAGCAGCTTGGAGCGAGGTAGGGCAGAGCAGTTCTTC.

This clonotype has more than one count but fewer than ten. The chain carries TRBV20-1 and TRBJ1-2; 7 bases fit TRBD1. This CDR3 spans 12 amino acids. CDR1 DFQATT and CDR2 SNEGSKA come from the germline V gene (reference sequence). V was pared by 5 bases and J by 4 bases, with 4 bases of the junction left unmatched. The CDR3 loop reads CSASGGSYGYTF. CDR3 DNA: TGCAGTGCTTCAGGGGGTTCCTATGGCTACACCTTC.